What follows are 10 T cell receptor beta chains derived from one specimen sequenced in a study of shared clonotypes between healthy human individuals. The protocol was immunoSEQ multiplex PCR, while the TCRdb copy is restricted to in-frame clones and leaves out a portion. The table has fewer than 3 million clones, around 92% seen once. The sample was naive CD4+ T cells from PBMCs. Subset reported: CD45RA+ positively selected. The receptors stem from a man between 18 and 29 years old in good health. Some clones in this sample may be carry-over from other donors' samples.

The rearrangement joins TRBV19 to TRBJ2-1, with D possibly TRBD2 on 5 matching bases. Germline CDR1 LNHDA, CDR2 SQIVND (reference sequence). V lost 3 bases to trimming and J lost 0 bases, with 15 bases between them. The CDR3 sequence is 17 residues long. The CDR3 sequence is CASSMALAKSSYNEQFF. In DNA form, the CDR3 reads TGTGCCAGTAGTATGGCCCTAGCTAAGAGCTCCTACAATGAGCAGTTCTTC.

V usage is TRBV25-1 and J usage is TRBJ2-7, with 11 bases that match TRBD2. Germline lookup yields CDR1 MGHDK and CDR2 SYGVNS. The CDR3 has 15 residues. Losses at the gene ends were 3 bases for V and 6 bases for J; bases not matched to a gene: 7. DNA for the CDR3: TGTGCCAGCAGTGAGCGGACTAGCGGGTGGGGCGAGCAGTACTTC. Its protein is CASSERTSGWGEQYF.

The chain couples TRBV28 to TRBJ2-1; D is uncertain. This CDR3 spans 19 amino acids. The V gene lost 11 bases and the J gene lost 0 bases, with 29 bases spanning the gap. Germline V gene data show CDR1 as MDHEN and CDR2 as SYDVKM. CDR3 nucleotide sequence: TGTGCCTGCGTACCTCTGGGAAGCGTTCCCCTGAGCTCCTACAATGAGCAGTTCTTC. Amino acids: CACVPLGSVPLSSYNEQFF.

The chain joins TRBV6-5 to TRBJ1-2; a possible D gene is TRBD1 (5 bases). Between the trimmed V and J ends, which lost 7 bases and 2 bases, there was a span of 17 bases. Germline lookup yields CDR1 MNHEY and CDR2 SVGAGI. CDR3 length: 15 amino acids. The CDR3: CASKPGGGFNYGYTF. DNA for the CDR3: TGTGCCAGCAAGCCGGGGGGGGGATTCAACTATGGCTACACCTTC.

The chain has TRBV10-3 and TRBJ2-3; 14 nucleotides line up with TRBD2. There are 19 residues in the CDR3. Germline CDR1 reads ENHRY; CDR2 reads SYGVKD. Unmatched junction bases numbered 11, after V lost 4 bases and J lost 2 bases. The CDR3: CAISAVRLAGGFNTDTQYF. CDR3 coding DNA: TGTGCCATCAGTGCCGTGCGACTAGCGGGAGGGTTTAACACAGATACGCAGTATTTT.

The chain couples TRBV19 to TRBJ2-1; D is possibly TRBD1 (5 bases). CDR1 and CDR2 (germline): LNHDA, SQIVND (reference sequence). The CDR3 length is 11 residues. V shed 6 bases and J shed 6 bases, with 6 bases lying between them. The CDR3 here is CASRQVNEQFF. The CDR3 DNA reads TGTGCCAGTAGACAGGTCAATGAGCAGTTCTTC.

V is TRBV28 and J is TRBJ2-1; D gene ambiguous. The CDR3 extends over 15 amino acids. V was pared by 3 bases and J by 0 bases, with 9 bases between. The germline V gene has CDR1 MDHEN and CDR2 SYDVKM. CDR3 DNA sequence: TGTGCCAGCAGTTTGGAGCTTTCCTCCTACAATGAGCAGTTCTTC. It specifies CASSLELSSYNEQFF.

The gene calls are TRBV7-2 and TRBJ1-4; possible D gene TRBD1, 5 bases. The CDR3 consists of 13 residues. The germline CDR1 and CDR2 sequences are SGHTA and FQGNSA. Trimming took 5 bases from V and 6 from J, leaving 10 bases between them. CDR3 residues: CASSRGSDEKLFF. CDR3 nucleotide sequence: TGTGCCAGCAGCAGGGGTTCAGATGAAAAACTGTTTTTT.

Comments on this clone: Other DNA sequences from this sample encode an identical CDR3 as well. This chain links TRBV6-4 with TRBJ2-1, with D possibly TRBD2 on 5 matching bases. Deletions cut 8 bases from V and 9 bases from J, with 14 bases between. Germline CDR1 MRHNA, CDR2 SNTAGT. There are 12 residues in the CDR3. Written as DNA, the CDR3 is TGTGCCAGCTCGGACTGGTCGGGTGAGCAGTTCTTC. This encodes CASSDWSGEQFF.

The rearrangement joins TRBV7-9 to TRBJ1-2; D is ambiguous. The V end was cut by 3 bases, the J end by 8 bases, with 10 bases between. The CDR3 runs 12 residues. The V gene's germline CDR1 is SEHNR and CDR2 FQNEAQ (reference sequence). The CDR3 DNA follows: TGTGCCAGCAGCTTGGGCAATATGGGCTACACCTTC. Amino acid sequence: CASSLGNMGYTF.